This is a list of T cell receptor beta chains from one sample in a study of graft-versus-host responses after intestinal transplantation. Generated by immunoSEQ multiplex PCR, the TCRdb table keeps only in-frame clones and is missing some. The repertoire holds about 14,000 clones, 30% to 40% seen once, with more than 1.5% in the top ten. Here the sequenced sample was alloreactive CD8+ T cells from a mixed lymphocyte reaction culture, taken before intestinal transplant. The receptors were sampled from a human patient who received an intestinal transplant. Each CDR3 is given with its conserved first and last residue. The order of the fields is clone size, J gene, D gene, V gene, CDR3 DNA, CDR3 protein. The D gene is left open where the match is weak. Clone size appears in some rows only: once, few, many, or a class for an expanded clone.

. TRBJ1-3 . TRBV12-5 TGTGCTAGTGGTTTAGTTGGATATTTGGGGGCGACTGGAAACACCATATATTTT CASGLVGYLGATGNTIYF
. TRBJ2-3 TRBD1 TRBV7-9 TGTGCCAGCAGCCGCAGGGGGCTCGGTACGCAGTATTTT CASSRRGLGTQYF
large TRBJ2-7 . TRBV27 TGTGCCAGCAGTACAGGACAATCCGAGCAGTACTTC CASSTGQSEQYF
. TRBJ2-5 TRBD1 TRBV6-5 TGTGCCGCCGGAGAGACAGGGATCGAGACCCAGTACTTC CAAGETGIETQYF
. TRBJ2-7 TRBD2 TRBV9 TGTGCCAGCAGCGTAGGTGGGGGGGTGCTGAACGAGCAGTACTTC CASSVGGGVLNEQYF
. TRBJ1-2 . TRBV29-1 TGCAGCGTTGATGACAGTGGGTATAGTGGCTACACCTTC CSVDDSGYSGYTF
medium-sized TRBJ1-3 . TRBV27 TGTGCCAGCAGTTTATTGACAATGAGTCGCCCAAACACCATATATTTT CASSLLTMSRPNTIYF
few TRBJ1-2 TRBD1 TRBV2 TGTGCCAGCGAACCGGGACAGGGGGCGCAAGTAGATGGCTACACCTTC CASEPGQGAQVDGYTF
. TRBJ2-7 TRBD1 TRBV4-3 TGCGCCAGCAGCCAAGATTACGGGACAGCCTACGAGCAGTACTTC CASSQDYGTAYEQYF
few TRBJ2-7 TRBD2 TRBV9 TGTGCCAGCAGCGCCACCGGGGGGATTACCTACGAGCAGTACTTC CASSATGGITYEQYF
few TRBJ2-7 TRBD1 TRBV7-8 TGTGCCAGCAGCTTTACAGGGGCCAGCTCCTACGAGCAGTACTTC CASSFTGASSYEQYF
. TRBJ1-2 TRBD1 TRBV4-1 TGCGCCAGCAGCGATACAACAGGGGCCCTCTATGGCTACACCTTC CASSDTTGALYGYTF
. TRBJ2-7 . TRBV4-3 TGCGCCAGCAGCCAAGATGGCACAGGGTACGACGAGCAGTACTTC CASSQDGTGYDEQYF
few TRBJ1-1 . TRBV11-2 TGTGCCAGCACCGCGGCGGGGGGGTGGGGTGAAGCTTTCTTT CASTAAGGWGEAFF
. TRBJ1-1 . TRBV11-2 TGTGCCAGCAGCATGGTAGGGGACACCACGTTCACTGAAGCTTTCTTT CASSMVGDTTFTEAFF
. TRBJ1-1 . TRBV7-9 TGTGCCAGCAGCTTAGAACAGGGAACTGAAGCTTTCTTT CASSLEQGTEAFF
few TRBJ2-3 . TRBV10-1 TGCGCCAGCAGTGACGGGAGCGCAGATACGCAGTATTTT CASSDGSADTQYF
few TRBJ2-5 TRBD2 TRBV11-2 TGTGCCAGCAGCTTACTAGCGGGGGGGGAGACCCAGTACTTC CASSLLAGGETQYF
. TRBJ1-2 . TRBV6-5 TGTGCCAGCAGCCAAACATTTAACTATGGCTACACCTTC CASSQTFNYGYTF
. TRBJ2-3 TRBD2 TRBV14 TGTGCCAGCAGCCAAGGAGCGGGGGTAGTGGCGCAGTATTTT CASSQGAGVVAQYF
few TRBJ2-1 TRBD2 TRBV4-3 TGCGCCAGCAGCCAAGAGATGGTAGCGGGGGGATTACCTCACAATGAGCAGTTCTTC CASSQEMVAGGLPHNEQFF
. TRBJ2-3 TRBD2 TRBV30 TGTGCCTGGAGTTCGGGGGGGGCAGATACGCAGTATTTT CAWSSGGADTQYF
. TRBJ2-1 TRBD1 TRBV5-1 TGCGCCAGCAGTACCGGGACAGGGGGATGGAATGAGCAGTTCTTC CASSTGTGGWNEQFF
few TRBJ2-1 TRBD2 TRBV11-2 TGTGCCAGCAGCACCCTAGCGGGGGGGACTAATGAGCAGTTCTTC CASSTLAGGTNEQFF
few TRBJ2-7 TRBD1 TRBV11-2 TGTGCCAGCAGCCCCTGGACAGGGAGCCTCTATCCCCTCTACGAGCAGTACTTC CASSPWTGSLYPLYEQYF
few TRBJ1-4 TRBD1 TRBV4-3 TGCGCCAGCAGCCATGGGACAGGGGGAGGTGAAAAACTGTTTTTT CASSHGTGGGEKLFF
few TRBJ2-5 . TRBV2 TGTGCCAGCAGTGAAGCATCTAGGGAGACCCAGTACTTC CASSEASRETQYF
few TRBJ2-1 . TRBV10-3 TGTGCCATCAGTGAGTCGCAGGGGTATGAGCAGTTCTTC CAISESQGYEQFF
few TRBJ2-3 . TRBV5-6 TGTGCCAGCAGCTTGGGGGTGACTAGCACAGATACGCAGTATTTT CASSLGVTSTDTQYF
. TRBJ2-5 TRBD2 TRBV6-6 TGTGCCAGCAGCGGGGCTAGCGGGGGGGGCTGGGAGACCCAGTACTTC CASSGASGGGWETQYF
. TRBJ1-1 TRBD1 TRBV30 TGTGCCTGGAGTGGGACAGGTAGTCTAGCTTTCTTT CAWSGTGSLAFF
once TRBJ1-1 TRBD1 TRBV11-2 TGTGCCAGCAGCTTAGTTAAGGGACAGGGTCAGAACACTGAAGCTTTCTTT CASSLVKGQGQNTEAFF
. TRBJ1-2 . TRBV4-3 TGCGCCAGCAGCCAGGAGGCAGACCTTAACTATGGCTACACCTTC CASSQEADLNYGYTF
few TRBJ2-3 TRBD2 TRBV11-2 TGTGCCAGCAGCTTAGATAAAAGCGGGAGTTTAATAGATACGCAGTATTTT CASSLDKSGSLIDTQYF
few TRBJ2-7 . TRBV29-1 TGCAGCGTTGCCCTGACGGAGGATAGCTCCTACGAGCAGTACTTC CSVALTEDSSYEQYF
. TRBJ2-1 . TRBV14 TGTGCCAGCGACGAGGGAGGTTCCTCCTACAATGAGCAGTTCTTC CASDEGGSSYNEQFF
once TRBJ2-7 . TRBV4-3 TGCGCCAGCAGCCAAGGACGAACGGGAGCCTACGAGCAGTACTTC CASSQGRTGAYEQYF
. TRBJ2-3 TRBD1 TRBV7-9 TGTGCCAGCAGCTTAGAGGGGGCCGGGGATACGCAGTATTTT CASSLEGAGDTQYF
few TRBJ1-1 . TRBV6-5 TGTGCCAGCAGGGGGGGGCAGGGGGAAGCTTTCTTT CASRGGQGEAFF
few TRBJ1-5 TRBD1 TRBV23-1 TGCGCCAGCAGTCATCACAGGGGGCGTTTTAGCAATCAGCCCCAGCATTTT CASSHHRGRFSNQPQHF
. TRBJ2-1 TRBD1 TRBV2 TGTGCCAGCAGGTCGACAGGGAGCTACAATGAGCAGTTCTTC CASRSTGSYNEQFF